Below, 20 T cell receptor beta chains from the same sample are listed, as sequenced in a study of a mutant IDH1 vaccine in newly diagnosed glioma. These receptors are not linked to any known antigen. The time point denotes: week 11, during vaccination. In the vaccine, a single dose held 300 ug of the mutant IDH1 20-mer peptide, along with topical imiquimod. Sequencing was performed with immunoSEQ multiplex PCR; in TCRdb, only in-frame clones are kept and a portion is missing. The top ten clones hold approximately 6% of a sample with tens of thousands of clones, over 70% of them seen once. The sample was PBMCs, taken from a glioma patient whose treatment included an IDH1 peptide vaccine. All receptors derive from a man aged 45-65 years with glioma.

The chain links TRBV13 to TRBJ1-4; D unresolved. The V and J ends lost 5 bases and 0 bases respectively, with 10 bases between them. Germline V gives CDR1 PRHDT, CDR2 FYEKMQ (reference sequence). CDR3 length: 15 amino acids. DNA of the CDR3: TGTGCCAGCAGCGAAAGGGCCACAACTAATGAAAAACTGTTTTTT. Protein product: CASSERATTNEKLFF.

The chain employs TRBV19 and TRBJ1-1; perhaps TRBD1 as D (6 bases). V lost 4 bases and J 9 bases, leaving 18 bases between the germline ends. CDR3 size: 14 residues. Germline V gene data show CDR1 as LNHDA and CDR2 as SQIVND (reference sequence). The CDR3 DNA follows: TGTGCCAGTAGTAGCAACAGGGACGGACTGAAAGCTTTCTTT. It encodes CASSSNRDGLKAFF.

The chain recombines TRBV11-3 with TRBJ2-7; 8 nucleotides match TRBD1. Germline V lookup: CDR1 SGHNT, CDR2 YENEEA. The CDR3 is 16 amino acids. V lost 2 bases and J lost 5; bases outside the gene matches: 11. The CDR3 protein is CASSLSKRTGRNEQYF. The CDR3 DNA reads TGTGCCAGCAGCTTAAGTAAGCGGACAGGGAGGAACGAGCAGTACTTC.

The rearrangement joins TRBV5-6 to TRBJ2-1; D gene ambiguous. Germline CDR1 SGHDT, CDR2 YYEEEE. Trimming shortened V by 4 bases and J by 5 bases, and 4 bases separated the two germline ends. The CDR3 covers 11 residues. CDR3 in DNA: TGTGCCAGCAGCGGCCACAATGAGCAGTTCTTC. Translating it yields CASSGHNEQFF.

The CDR3 region has the DNA TGTGCCAGCAGCCAAGAGAAAGGAGAACAGGGTAAAAATCAGCCCCAGCATTTT. Its translation is CASSQEKGEQGKNQPQHF. The V gene is TRBV14, the J gene TRBJ1-5; D might be TRBD1 (6 bases). Per the germline V gene, CDR1 is SGHDN and CDR2 is FVKESK. The CDR3 has 18 amino acids. V shed 0 bases and J shed 4 bases, with 19 bases lying between them.

This chain connects TRBV5-1 to TRBJ2-3; 8 bases align to TRBD2. The CDR3 is 14 residues long. V trimming: 5 bases; J trimming: 1 base; junction bases outside the gene matches: 3. Germline lookup yields CDR1 SGHRS and CDR2 YFSETQ. The CDR3 DNA reads TGCGCCAGCAGACAGACTAGCGGCACAGATACGCAGTATTTT. This translates into CASRQTSGTDTQYF.

The chain employs TRBV6-5 and TRBJ1-2; D is possibly TRBD1 (6 bases). The germline CDR1 and CDR2 sequences are MNHEY and SVGAGI. This CDR3 has 13 amino acids. V lost 4 bases to trimming and J lost 2 bases, with 8 bases between them. The DNA for the CDR3 is TGTGCCAGCAGTTCAACAGGGAACTATGGCTACACCTTC. It is translated as CASSSTGNYGYTF.

The genes are TRBV5-4 and TRBJ2-2; D uncertain. V was pared by 9 bases and J by 1 base, with 16 bases between. In germline, CDR1 is SGHNT, CDR2 YYREEE (reference sequence). This CDR3 comprises 15 residues. The CDR3 DNA reads TGTGCCACCACTTATGGTCCAGGGAACACCGGGGAGCTGTTTTTT. Translation: CATTYGPGNTGELFF.

In its sample, this clone was seen a few times. The chain carries TRBV5-1 and TRBJ1-1, with D possibly matching TRBD1 (5 bases). Germline CDR1 reads SGHRS; CDR2 reads YFSETQ. CDR3 length: 15 residues. Trimming left V 3 bases short and J 0 bases short, with 12 bases between. The CDR3 DNA reads TGCGCCAGCAGCTCAAAGTCGGGGCTGAACACTGAAGCTTTCTTT. Encoded protein: CASSSKSGLNTEAFF. The variable domain in full, completed from reference TRBV5-1 and TRBJ1-1, reads KAGVTQTPRYLIKTRGQQVTLSCSPISGHRSVSWYQQTPGQGLQFLFEYFSETQRNKGNFPGRFSGRQFSNSRSEMNVSTLELGDSALYLCASSSKSGLNTEAFFGQGTRLTVV.

The chain's CDR3 is CASSELAGGPGAGELFF. Written as DNA, the CDR3 is TGTGCCAGCAGTGAGTTAGCGGGAGGGCCGGGTGCCGGGGAGCTGTTTTTT. This chain uses TRBV6-1 with TRBJ2-2, with 11 bases aligning to TRBD2. V gave up 3 bases and J gave up 6 bases; unmatched junction bases: 9. Germline V gene sequence: CDR1 MNHNS, CDR2 SASEGT. There are 17 residues in the CDR3.

This clone appeared a few times. Other DNA sequences within the sample encode an identical CDR3. This CDR3 reads CASSSTGVNTEAFF. CDR3 DNA sequence: TGCGCCAGCAGCTCCACAGGGGTGAACACTGAAGCTTTCTTT. The rearrangement links TRBV5-1 to TRBJ1-1; 7 nucleotides agree with TRBD1. Germline assignment: CDR1 SGHRS and CDR2 YFSETQ. CDR3 length: 14 amino acids. V lost 3 bases to trimming and J lost 0 bases; unmatched junction nucleotides: 2.

The chain has TRBV6-6 and TRBJ1-5, with a weak D call TRBD1 (5 bases). Germline assignment: CDR1 MNHNY and CDR2 SVGAGI (reference sequence). The CDR3 is 16 amino acids. Trimming cost V 4 bases and J 5 bases, with 18 bases left between them. The CDR3 protein is CASSFQLGGRDQPQHF. The DNA for the CDR3 is TGTGCCAGCAGTTTTCAACTCGGGGGGAGGGATCAGCCCCAGCATTTT.

This chain uses TRBV5-6 with TRBJ2-5; 8 bases align to TRBD1. Germline trimming cut 2 bases from V and 3 bases from J; bases unmatched to any gene: 3. The CDR3 extends over 14 amino acids. The germline CDR1 and CDR2 sequences are SGHDT and YYEEEE. This CDR3 reads CASSFMDREETQYF. CDR3 DNA sequence: TGTGCCAGCAGCTTCATGGACAGGGAAGAGACCCAGTACTTC.

The rearrangement joins TRBV4-3 to TRBJ2-7; TRBD2 might be the D (6 bases). The CDR3 contains 14 residues. Germline V lookup: CDR1 LGHNA, CDR2 YSLEER. V was cut by 0 bases and J by 2 bases, with 8 bases left in between. The CDR3 DNA is TGCGCCAGCAGCCAAGATTGGGGGGCCTACGAGCAGTACTTC. Translating gives CASSQDWGAYEQYF.

Only one count was recorded for this clone. The chain recombines TRBV6-1 with TRBJ2-1; D may be TRBD1 (6 bases). V was cut by 5 bases and J by 2 bases, with 13 bases left in between. The CDR3 is 15 amino acids. Per the germline V gene, CDR1 is MNHNS and CDR2 is SASEGT. Here the CDR3 reads CASSPQGPPYNEQFF. CDR3 in DNA: TGTGCCAGCAGTCCACAGGGTCCCCCCTACAATGAGCAGTTCTTC.

The J gene is TRBJ1-5, the V gene TRBV15; no clear D. The CDR3 covers 16 residues. The germline V gene has CDR1 LNHNV and CDR2 YYDKDF (reference sequence). Trimming pared 0 bases from V and 0 bases from J, leaving 9 bases between. The CDR3 here is CATSRDRANSNQPQHF. CDR3 in DNA: TGTGCCACCAGCAGAGATCGGGCAAATAGCAATCAGCCCCAGCATTTT.

The chain combines TRBV4-1 with TRBJ1-6, with D tentatively TRBD1 (6 bases). The germline gives CDR1 MGHRA, CDR2 YSYEKL. V lost 3 bases and J lost 0, with 18 bases in between. The CDR3 length is 19 residues. DNA of the CDR3: TGCGCCAGCAGCCACGCCGGAGCAGGGGCGAGCTCCTATAATTCACCCCTCCACTTT. This encodes CASSHAGAGASSYNSPLHF.

This clone has just a few counts. The chain couples TRBV6-4 to TRBJ1-1, with D unresolved. This CDR3 is built from 13 residues. Germline-derived CDR1 and CDR2 are MRHNA and SNTAGT. The V gene lost 5 bases and the J gene lost 2 bases, with 9 bases spanning the gap. This chain's CDR3 is CASSLRSNTEAFF. The CDR3 DNA sequence: TGTGCCAGCAGTCTGAGGTCCAACACTGAAGCTTTCTTT.

V is TRBV29-1 and J is TRBJ1-2; possible D gene TRBD1, 5 bases. Germline CDR1 and CDR2: SQVTM and ANQGSEA. The CDR3 length is 17 residues. V was clipped by 1 base and J by 6 bases, with 24 bases between them. The CDR3 nucleotides are TGCAGCGTTGAAGGGTTCGGGGCTGGCGGACCTTCGGATGGCTACACCTTC. Residues: CSVEGFGAGGPSDGYTF.

The gene calls are TRBV6-5 and TRBJ2-7, with 8 bases matching TRBD1. V lost 6 bases to trimming and J lost 3 bases; unmatched junction nucleotides: 7. There are 14 residues in the CDR3. Germline lookup yields CDR1 MNHEY and CDR2 SVGAGI. The DNA for the CDR3 is TGTGCCAGCAGGGATCCAGGGGGCAGCTACGAGCAGTACTTC. This gives the protein CASRDPGGSYEQYF.